Sequencing of this T cell receptor beta chain was carried out in a study of T cells expressing NK-cell markers. Study information: From sorted CD3+CD56+NKG2C+, CD3+CD56+NKG2C- and CD3+CD56-NKG2C+ T cells came the TCR beta repertoires. Sequenced donors, eight in total, included seven who were HCMV-seropositive and one who was seronegative. Regarding the study as a whole: Dominant NKG2C+ clonotypes were found to form roughly 1.0-7.0% of CD8+ T cells in five to seven donors.

TCR beta libraries carry UMIs added by 5'RACE template switching. TCRdb re-called the 5' RACE reads and catalogs CDR3 proteins one per entry, DNA excluded. This sample's clone table lists under 600,000 distinct CDR3 sequences. On this clonotype: Its matching antigen is unknown.

The CDR3 spans 15 residues. The germline V gene encodes CDR1 MGHRA and CDR2 YSYEKL. This sequence was found in a woman in her 50s in good health. J is TRBJ2-5 and V is TRBV4-1; without DNA, the TCRdb call of TRBD1 cannot be checked. The sequenced sample was blood T cells: a sorted CD56 or NKG2C T cell subset, CD4+ or CD8+ T cells, or bulk PBMC T cells (not recorded which). The CDR3 sequence is CASSQQVARVETQYF.